This T cell receptor (beta chain) originates from a study of blood T cell repertoires in COVID-19 (dated by TCRdb to 2020 to 2022). Context from the whole study: The collaborator samples originated in the United States, Italy and Spain and spanned the acute and convalescent phases of COVID-19. The material from the prospective study consisted of cDNA or gDNA derived from T cells, B-cell-depleted T cells, or PBMCs. Subjects who had been exposed to COVID-19, were actively infected with it, or had recovered from it provided the deeply sampled blood TCRbeta repertoires that made up the dataset. The repertoires were released in a freely available public database meant as a resource for research on the immune response to SARS-CoV-2. Samples came from the ongoing ImmuneRACE study (first 160 participants) plus 1,254 subjects from 6 global collaborators. A de-identified subject ID, COVID-19 status, age in years and sex were almost always included in the sample metadata. Where available, HLA class I and class II types were obtained from metadata supplied by the sample provider rather than from assay-based typing. Overall study results and their limits: The quantity of clinical and demographic metadata differed by source and by participant and was supplied without curation.

Collaborating institutions collected whole blood in K2EDTA tubes following their own protocols. For TCRbeta analysis, collaborator samples were shipped as frozen whole blood, as isolated PBMCs, or as DNA extracted from either sample type. On this clone itself: Its antigen target is currently unknown. No base qualities exist here, and no much larger clone lies one base off it.

TCRbeta CDR3 regions were amplified from genomic DNA by means of the immunoSEQ Assay, a bias-controlled multiplex PCR. The original methods were these. Nucleated cell counts per sample were estimated from amplification of reference gene primers within the assay. Sequence reads were collapsed and filtered to measure the absolute abundance of every unique TCRbeta CDR3 rearrangement. For each sample, productive Simpson clonality was calculated by taking the square root of Simpson's diversity index across productive rearrangements. Not all clones reach the TCRdb copy of this immuneACCESS table, which keeps in-frame sequences only. Checked studies attribute under half of the gap to unresolved V genes and leave the rest unexplained. Clonal size and the V and J genes are those of that table, whereas D and trimming came from the DNA. The sample table holds 55,000 to 70,000 clones, of which roughly four fifths were seen once. The biggest ten clones account for approximately 3.5% of the sample.

There are 18 amino acids in the CDR3, from cysteine to phenylalanine inclusive. The kept DNA is CDR3 alone, 54 bases in frame from the first base. V lost 7 bases and J lost 0 bases; the stretch between them is 22 bases long. Taken from the germline V gene, the CDR1 and CDR2 loops are SGHAT and FQNNGV. Sequencing was carried out using peripheral blood. The receptor was derived from a woman of 80 years or more with acute or convalescent COVID-19. The chain joins TRBV11-2 to TRBJ2-1; the D gene remains uncertain. The nucleotide sequence is TGTGCCAGCACCCACCTGGGCTCGTCCCGAAGCTCCTACAATGAGCAGTTCTTC. It translates as CASTHLGSSRSSYNEQFF.